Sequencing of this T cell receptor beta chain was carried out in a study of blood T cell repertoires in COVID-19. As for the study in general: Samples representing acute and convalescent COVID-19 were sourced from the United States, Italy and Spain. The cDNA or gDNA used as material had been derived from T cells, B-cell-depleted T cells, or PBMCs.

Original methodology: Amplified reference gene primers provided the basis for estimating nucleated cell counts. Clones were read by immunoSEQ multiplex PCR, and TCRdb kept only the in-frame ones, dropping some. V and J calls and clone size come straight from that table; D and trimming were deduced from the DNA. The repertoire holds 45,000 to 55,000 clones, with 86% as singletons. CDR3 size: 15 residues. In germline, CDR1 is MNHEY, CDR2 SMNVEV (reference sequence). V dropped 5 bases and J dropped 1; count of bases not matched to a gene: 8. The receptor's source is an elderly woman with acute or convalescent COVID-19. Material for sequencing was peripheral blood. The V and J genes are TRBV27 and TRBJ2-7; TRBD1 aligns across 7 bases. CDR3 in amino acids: CASSLGQVTSYEQYF. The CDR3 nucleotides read TGTGCCAGCAGTCTAGGACAGGTCACATCCTACGAGCAGTACTTC.